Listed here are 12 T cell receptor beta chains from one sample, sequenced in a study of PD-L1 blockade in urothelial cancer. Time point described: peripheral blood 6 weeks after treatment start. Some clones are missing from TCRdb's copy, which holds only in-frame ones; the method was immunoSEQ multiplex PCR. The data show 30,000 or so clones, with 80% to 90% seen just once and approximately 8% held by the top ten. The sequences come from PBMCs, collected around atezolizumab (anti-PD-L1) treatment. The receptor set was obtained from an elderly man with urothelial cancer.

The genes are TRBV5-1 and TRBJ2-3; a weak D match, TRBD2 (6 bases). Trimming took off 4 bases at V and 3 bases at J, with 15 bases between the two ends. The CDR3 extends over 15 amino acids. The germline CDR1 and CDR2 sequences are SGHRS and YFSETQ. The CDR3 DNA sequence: TGCGCCAGCAGCCCCGGGGGATCCTGGACAGATACGCAGTATTTT. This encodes CASSPGGSWTDTQYF.

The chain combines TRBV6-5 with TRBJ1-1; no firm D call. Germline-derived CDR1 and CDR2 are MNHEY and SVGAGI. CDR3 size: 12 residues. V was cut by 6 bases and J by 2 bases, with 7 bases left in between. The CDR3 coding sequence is TGTGCCAGCAGGGGGAGAAACACTGAAGCTTTCTTT. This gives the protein CASRGRNTEAFF.

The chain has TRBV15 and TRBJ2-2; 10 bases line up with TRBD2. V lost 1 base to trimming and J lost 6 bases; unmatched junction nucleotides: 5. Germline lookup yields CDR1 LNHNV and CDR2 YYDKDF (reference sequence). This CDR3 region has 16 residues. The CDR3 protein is CATSRALAGVAGELFF. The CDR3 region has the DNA TGTGCCACCAGCAGAGCTCTAGCGGGAGTGGCCGGGGAGCTGTTTTTT.

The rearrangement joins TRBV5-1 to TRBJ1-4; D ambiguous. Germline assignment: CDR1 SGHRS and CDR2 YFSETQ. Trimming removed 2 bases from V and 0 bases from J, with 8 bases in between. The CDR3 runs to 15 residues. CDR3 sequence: CASSFGNTTNEKLFF. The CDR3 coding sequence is TGCGCCAGCAGCTTCGGGAATACAACTAATGAAAAACTGTTTTTT.

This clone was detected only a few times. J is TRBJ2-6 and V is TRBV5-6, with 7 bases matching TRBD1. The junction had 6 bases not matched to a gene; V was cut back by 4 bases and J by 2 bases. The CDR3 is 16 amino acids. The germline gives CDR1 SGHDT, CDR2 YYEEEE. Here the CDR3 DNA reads TGTGCCAGCAGCGTCGACAGGGAACCTGGGGCCAACGTCCTGACTTTC. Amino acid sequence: CASSVDREPGANVLTF.

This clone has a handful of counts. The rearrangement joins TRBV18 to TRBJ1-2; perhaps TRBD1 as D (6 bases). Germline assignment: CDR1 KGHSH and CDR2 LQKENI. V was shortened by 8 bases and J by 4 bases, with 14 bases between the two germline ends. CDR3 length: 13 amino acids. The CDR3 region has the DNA TGTGCCAGCACAGGGAGCTCGGCCTATGGCTACACCTTC. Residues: CASTGSSAYGYTF.

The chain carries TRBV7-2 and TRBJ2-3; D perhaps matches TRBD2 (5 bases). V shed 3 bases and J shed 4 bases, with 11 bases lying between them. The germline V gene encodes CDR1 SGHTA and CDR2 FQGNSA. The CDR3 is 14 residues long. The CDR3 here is CASSLRRRPDTQYF. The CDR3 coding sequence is TGTGCCAGCAGCTTGAGACGGAGGCCAGATACGCAGTATTTT.

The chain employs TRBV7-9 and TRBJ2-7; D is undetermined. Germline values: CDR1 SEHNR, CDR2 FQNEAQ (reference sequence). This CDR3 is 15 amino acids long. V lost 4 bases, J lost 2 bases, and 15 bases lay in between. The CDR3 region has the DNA TGTGCCAGCAGCTCACCCGAGCGTTCTACCTACGAGCAGTACTTC. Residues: CASSSPERSTYEQYF. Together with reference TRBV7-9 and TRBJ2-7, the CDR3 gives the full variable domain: DTGVSQNPRHKITKRGQNVTFRCDPISEHNRLYWYRQTLGQGPEFLTYFQNEAQLEKSRLLSDRFSAERPKGSFSTLEIQRTEQGDSAMYLCASSSPERSTYEQYFGPGTRLTVT.

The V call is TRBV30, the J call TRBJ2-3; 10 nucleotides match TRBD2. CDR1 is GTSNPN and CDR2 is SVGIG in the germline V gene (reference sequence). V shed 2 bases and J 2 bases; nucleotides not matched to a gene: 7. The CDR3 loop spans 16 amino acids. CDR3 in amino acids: CAWSSLLAGSTDTQYF. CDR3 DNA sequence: TGTGCCTGGAGTTCCCTACTAGCGGGATCCACAGATACGCAGTATTTT.

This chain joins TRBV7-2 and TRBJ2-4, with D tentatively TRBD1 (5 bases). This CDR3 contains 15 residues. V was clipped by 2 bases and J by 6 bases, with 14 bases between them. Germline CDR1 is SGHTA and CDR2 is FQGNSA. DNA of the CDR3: TGTGCCAGCAGCTTAAGTGGGGCACAGCGAAACATTCAGTACTTC. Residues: CASSLSGAQRNIQYF. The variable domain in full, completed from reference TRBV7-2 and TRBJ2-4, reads GAGVSQSPSNKVTEKGKDVELRCDPISGHTALYWYRQSLGQGLEFLIYFQGNSAPDKSGLPSDRFSAERTGGSVSTLTIQRTQQEDSAVYLCASSLSGAQRNIQYFGAGTRLSVL.

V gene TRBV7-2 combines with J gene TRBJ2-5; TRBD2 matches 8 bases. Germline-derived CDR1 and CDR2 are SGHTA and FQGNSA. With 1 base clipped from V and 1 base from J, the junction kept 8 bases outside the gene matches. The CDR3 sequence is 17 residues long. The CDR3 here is CASSLGVVAGTQETQYF. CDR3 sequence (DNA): TGTGCCAGCAGCTTAGGGGTAGTAGCGGGGACCCAAGAGACCCAGTACTTC. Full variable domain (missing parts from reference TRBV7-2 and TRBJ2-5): GAGVSQSPSNKVTEKGKDVELRCDPISGHTALYWYRQSLGQGLEFLIYFQGNSAPDKSGLPSDRFSAERTGGSVSTLTIQRTQQEDSAVYLCASSLGVVAGTQETQYFGPGTRLLVL.

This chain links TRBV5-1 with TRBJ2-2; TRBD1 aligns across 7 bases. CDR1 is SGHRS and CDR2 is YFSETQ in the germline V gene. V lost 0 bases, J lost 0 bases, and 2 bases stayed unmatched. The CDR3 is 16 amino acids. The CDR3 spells CASSLGQGPNTGELFF. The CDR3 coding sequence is TGCGCCAGCAGCTTGGGACAGGGACCGAACACCGGGGAGCTGTTTTTT.